This T cell receptor (beta chain) emerged from a study of blood T cell repertoires in COVID-19. Study summary: Acute and convalescent COVID-19 specimens originated in the United States, Italy and Spain. PBMCs, B-cell-depleted T cells, or T cells were the source of the cDNA or gDNA that made up the material.

As originally analysed: Reference gene primer amplification gave nucleated cell count estimates. Clones were read by immunoSEQ multiplex PCR, and TCRdb kept only the in-frame ones, dropping some. The DNA gave D and trimming, while V, J and clone size come from that table. This table has approximately 230,000 clones, nearly 90% appearing once. The germline V and J ends were trimmed by 3 bases and 4 bases, with 10 bases remaining between them. The CDR3 is 13 residues long. The germline V gene has CDR1 MDHEN and CDR2 SYDVKM. This clone was found once. The receptor's source is a man aged 18-30 years with active or convalescent COVID-19. J is TRBJ2-7 and V is TRBV28; weak D call: TRBD2 (5 bases). Source material: peripheral blood. The CDR3 DNA sequence: TGTGCCAGCAGTTTCGGGATAGCTTACGAGCAGTACTTC. Its protein product is CASSFGIAYEQYF.